A selection of T cell receptor beta chains follows, all from one sample in a study of human T cells and chemical hapten exposure. TCRdb re-called the RACE reads with MiXCR, one entry per CDR3 protein. Of approximately 90,000 distinct CDR3 sequences in the sample, about 11% were seen once. The material was whole blood, obtained in connection with sensitization to the hapten diphenylcyclopropenone (DPC). The receptors come from a man between 40 and 49 years old with alopecia areata. Some clones in this sample may be carry-over from other donors' samples. Each CDR3 is given with its conserved first and last residue.

15 TRBJ2-1 TRBV5-1 CASSLTWTPRNEQFF
15 TRBJ2-1 TRBV24-1 CATSESSGAYNEQFF
17 TRBJ2-1 TRBV3-1 CASSQNIQGAANNEQFF
17 TRBJ2-2 TRBV10-3 CAIRGEWGARNTGELFF
14 TRBJ1-5 TRBV18 CASSPGQRGQPQHF
11 TRBJ2-3 TRBV20-1 CSASTMDTQYF
14 TRBJ2-1 TRBV12-3/TRBV12-4 CASSLAGQANEQFF
11 TRBJ2-2 TRBV29-1 CSVRSPGELFF
14 TRBJ2-3 TRBV29-1 CSVGATGGTDTQYF
16 TRBJ2-3 TRBV12-3/TRBV12-4 CASSPRAGGGTDTQYF
16 TRBJ1-5 TRBV7-2 CASSADRGASNQPQHF
12 TRBJ2-3 TRBV12-3/TRBV12-4 CASSLITDTQYF
15 TRBJ2-2 TRBV20-1 CSAPGPDTNTGELFF
15 TRBJ2-2 TRBV6-5 CASRSGTTETGELFF
13 TRBJ2-2 TRBV7-2 CASSFGVTGELFF
14 TRBJ2-3 TRBV10-3 CAISPGLGTDTQYF
15 TRBJ1-2 TRBV30 CAWSARGIANYGYTF
12 TRBJ2-5 TRBV29-1 CSVRLLQETQYF
17 TRBJ2-7 TRBV29-1 CSVEGQGSYARSYEQYF